This passage covers 18 T cell receptor beta chains from one sample sequenced in a study of graft-versus-host responses after intestinal transplantation. Using immunoSEQ multiplex PCR, the repertoire was profiled, and TCRdb retains in-frame clones only, with some absent. The sample shows tens of thousands of clones, approximately 90% of them seen only once. Which antigens these TCRs recognize remains unknown. This sample comprised unstimulated CD8+ T cells sorted from spleen or lymph node cells, obtained before intestinal transplant. The receptors here all came from a human donor who received an intestinal transplant.

The chain couples TRBV6-1 to TRBJ2-1; D is unresolved. CDR3 size: 12 residues. V dropped 3 bases and J dropped 8 bases, with 8 bases sitting between them. Germline-derived CDR1 and CDR2 are MNHNS and SASEGT. CDR3 coding DNA: TGTGCCAGCAGTGATGCCCCCTATGAGCAGTTCTTC. Its protein is CASSDAPYEQFF.

The genes are TRBV6-5 and TRBJ1-1, with 8 bases aligning to TRBD1. V was pared by 6 bases and J by 6 bases, with 12 bases of the junction left unmatched. The CDR3 is 15 residues long. CDR1 and CDR2 (germline): MNHEY, SVGAGI. Here the CDR3 reads CASSQDQGATSEAFF. The CDR3 bases are TGTGCCAGCAGCCAGGATCAGGGGGCTACATCTGAAGCTTTCTTT.

The rearrangement uses TRBV9 and TRBJ1-2, with a possible D match to TRBD1 (5 bases). The CDR3 sequence is 15 residues long. V was clipped by 4 bases and J by 4 bases, with 17 bases between them. The germline gives CDR1 SGDLS, CDR2 YYNGEE. This chain's CDR3 is CASSPRGEVGYGYTF. The CDR3 DNA sequence: TGTGCCAGCAGCCCCAGAGGGGAAGTTGGCTATGGCTACACCTTC.

The chain couples TRBV29-1 to TRBJ1-6; a weak D match, TRBD1 (5 bases). The V gene's germline CDR1 is SQVTM and CDR2 ANQGSEA. V gave up 6 bases and J gave up 15 bases, with 18 bases separating them. The CDR3 covers 12 residues. Here the CDR3 DNA reads TGCAGCGTACTCGACCGGGACGGCCTCCTCCACTTT. Encoded protein: CSVLDRDGLLHF.

This clone was found once. V and J are TRBV27 and TRBJ2-1; TRBD2 matches at 10 bases. CDR1 and CDR2 from the germline V gene are MNHEY and SMNVEV (reference sequence). J gave up 9 bases and V 3 bases, and 5 bases lay outside the gene matches. This CDR3 contains 14 residues. CDR3 protein: CASSFGASGSEQFF. Here the CDR3 DNA reads TGTGCCAGCAGTTTCGGGGCTAGCGGGAGTGAGCAGTTCTTC.

The chain carries TRBV15 and TRBJ1-1, with TRBD1 as a possible D gene (5 bases). V dropped 1 base and J dropped 0 bases, with 6 bases sitting between them. Per the germline V gene, CDR1 is LNHNV and CDR2 is YYDKDF (reference sequence). The CDR3 covers 14 residues. The CDR3 is CATSRGGMNTEAFF. CDR3 nucleotides: TGTGCCACCAGCAGAGGGGGGATGAACACTGAAGCTTTCTTT.

The chain couples TRBV27 to TRBJ2-7; D remains unclear. Germline lookup yields CDR1 MNHEY and CDR2 SMNVEV (reference sequence). The CDR3 has 14 amino acids. Trimming removed 4 bases from V and 2 bases from J, with 12 bases in between. The CDR3, as DNA: TGTGCCAGCAGTTGGGCAAAGACCGCCTACGAGCAGTACTTC. It codes for CASSWAKTAYEQYF.

The chain combines TRBV5-6 with TRBJ1-6; 9 positions agree with TRBD1. With V trimmed by 4 bases and J by 3 bases, 8 bases remained unmatched. The CDR3 totals 17 residues. Germline V gene sequence: CDR1 SGHDT, CDR2 YYEEEE. The DNA of the CDR3 is TGTGCCAGCAGCATAAAACAGGGGGCCTTCTATAATTCACCCCTCCACTTT. Encoded protein: CASSIKQGAFYNSPLHF.

This clone was seen a single time. This chain links TRBV7-9 with TRBJ2-5, with D tentatively TRBD1 (6 bases). The V and J ends lost 2 bases and 1 base respectively, with 11 bases between them. Looked up from germline, CDR1 is SEHNR and CDR2 is FQNEAQ (reference sequence). This CDR3 region has 15 residues. DNA of the CDR3: TGTGCCAGCAGCTTATTAGGCAGGGGCCAAGAGACCCAGTACTTC. It is translated as CASSLLGRGQETQYF.

The chain joins TRBV27 to TRBJ2-7; 7 nucleotides align to TRBD1. V lost 0 bases and J lost 3; bases outside the gene matches: 8. CDR3 length equals 16 residues. Germline lookup yields CDR1 MNHEY and CDR2 SMNVEV (reference sequence). The CDR3 DNA sequence: TGTGCCAGCAGTTTATCCCTTTTGGCAGGGGGCTACGAGCAGTACTTC. Its protein is CASSLSLLAGGYEQYF.

The J gene is TRBJ2-3, the V gene TRBV5-6; D ambiguous. The CDR3 is 12 amino acids. V was cut by 4 bases and J by 5 bases, with 8 bases left in between. CDR1 SGHDT and CDR2 YYEEEE come from the germline V gene. The DNA for the CDR3 is TGTGCCAGCAGCCCCTCCGGAGATACGCAGTATTTT. Its protein is CASSPSGDTQYF.

The rearrangement links TRBV13 to TRBJ1-3; weak D call: TRBD1 (5 bases). The CDR3 covers 16 residues. V was shortened by 3 bases and J by 2 bases, with 14 bases between the two germline ends. Germline V CDR1 and CDR2: PRHDT, FYEKMQ (reference sequence). The CDR3 nucleotides read TGTGCCAGCAGCTTCCTCACCGGGGGTACTGGAAACACCATATATTTT. This codes for CASSFLTGGTGNTIYF.

The rearrangement uses TRBV2 and TRBJ1-2; unclear D gene. Germline values: CDR1 SNHLY, CDR2 FYNNEI. The CDR3 extends over 16 amino acids. Trimming left V 3 bases short and J 5 bases short, with 19 bases between. CDR3 DNA sequence: TGTGCCAGCAGTGAGGGTGGGCAGGTCATCTCGTATGGCTACACCTTC. This sequence encodes CASSEGGQVISYGYTF.

V usage is TRBV6-6 and J usage is TRBJ1-5, with D uncertain. This CDR3 has 16 residues. Trimming removed 2 bases from V and 0 bases from J, with 11 bases in between. CDR1 and CDR2 from the germline V gene are MNHNY and SVGAGI (reference sequence). The CDR3 DNA is TGTGCCAGCAGTTACGAGGGTCCTTATAGCAATCAGCCCCAGCATTTT. It specifies CASSYEGPYSNQPQHF.

The chain links TRBV29-1 to TRBJ2-5, with 9 bases that match TRBD2. The germline V gene encodes CDR1 SQVTM and CDR2 ANQGSEA. The CDR3 has 16 amino acids. V lost 5 bases, J lost 3 bases, and 13 bases stayed unmatched. In DNA form, the CDR3 reads TGCAGCGTTTGGAGGGGCGGGAGGGCCGAGGAAGAGACCCAGTACTTC. Amino acid sequence: CSVWRGGRAEEETQYF.

This clone was counted once. V gene TRBV19 combines with J gene TRBJ2-1, with D possibly being TRBD2 (7 bases). Germline V gives CDR1 LNHDA, CDR2 SQIVND (reference sequence). This CDR3 is built from 17 residues. With 3 bases removed from V and 3 bases from J, the gap between germline ends came to 18 bases. CDR3 in amino acids: CASSIPEWGGSYNEQFF. The CDR3 DNA reads as TGTGCCAGTAGTATCCCAGAGTGGGGGGGCAGCTACAATGAGCAGTTCTTC.

This clone came up once. The chain carries TRBV27 and TRBJ2-7; D may correspond to TRBD1 or TRBD2 (7 bases each). Germline CDR1 reads MNHEY; CDR2 reads SMNVEV (reference sequence). The CDR3 totals 13 residues. V lost 6 bases and J 3 bases, leaving 12 bases between the germline ends. The DNA of the CDR3 is TGTGCCAGCAGCCCAGGGGGGGGCTACGAGCAGTACTTC. It codes for CASSPGGGYEQYF.

J is TRBJ1-5 and V is TRBV5-6; D gene ambiguous. The ends were cut back, 2 bases at V and 0 bases at J, with 12 bases in the middle. The CDR3 contains 16 residues. CDR1 SGHDT and CDR2 YYEEEE come from the germline V gene. CDR3 protein: CASSFRFGDSNQPQHF. CDR3 in DNA: TGTGCCAGCAGCTTTAGGTTTGGAGATAGCAATCAGCCCCAGCATTTT.